These 2 T cell receptor beta chains were sequenced from one sample in a study of cytomegalovirus exposure and HLA in healthy donors. Primers for the PCR totalled 60 Vbeta and 13 Jbeta. TCRdb's table, derived via immunoSEQ multiplex PCR, lists solely in-frame clones and lacks some. The table records approximately 98,000 clones, approximately 74% of them present only once. Sequencing was done on a sample of PBMCs. The receptors come from a male donor in good health and CMV-seronegative.

The chain recombines TRBV27 with TRBJ2-7, with 11 bases fitting TRBD1. The CDR3 sequence is 15 residues long. V trimming: 0 bases; J trimming: 3 bases; junction bases outside the gene matches: 1. The V gene's germline CDR1 is MNHEY and CDR2 SMNVEV (reference sequence). CDR3 residues: CASSLSGQGVYEQYF. For the CDR3, the DNA is TGTGCCAGCAGTTTATCGGGACAGGGGGTCTACGAGCAGTACTTC.

This chain links TRBV29-1 with TRBJ2-1; 7 bases map to TRBD1. V lost 6 bases, J lost 12 bases, and 11 bases stayed unmatched. The V gene's germline CDR1 is SQVTM and CDR2 ANQGSEA. The CDR3 loop spans 12 amino acids. This CDR3 reads CSVPGQDLMQFF. The CDR3 nucleotides read TGCAGCGTCCCCGGACAGGACCTCATGCAGTTCTTC.